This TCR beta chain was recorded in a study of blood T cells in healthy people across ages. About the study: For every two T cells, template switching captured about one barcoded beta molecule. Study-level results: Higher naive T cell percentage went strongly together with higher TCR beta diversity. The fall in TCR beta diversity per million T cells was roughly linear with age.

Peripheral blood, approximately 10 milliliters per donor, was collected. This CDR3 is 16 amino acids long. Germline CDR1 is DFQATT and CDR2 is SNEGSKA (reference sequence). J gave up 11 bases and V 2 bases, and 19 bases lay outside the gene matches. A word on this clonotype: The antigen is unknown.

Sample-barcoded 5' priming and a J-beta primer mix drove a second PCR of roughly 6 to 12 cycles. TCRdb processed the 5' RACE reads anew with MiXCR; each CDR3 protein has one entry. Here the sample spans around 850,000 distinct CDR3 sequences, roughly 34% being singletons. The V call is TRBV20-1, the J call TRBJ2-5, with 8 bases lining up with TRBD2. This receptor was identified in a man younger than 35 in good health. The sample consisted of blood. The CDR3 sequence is CSARPLAGSSYNEQYF. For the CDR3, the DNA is TGCAGTGCTAGACCCTTAGCGGGGAGCTCCTACAATGAGCAGTACTTC.